This T cell receptor (beta chain) was captured by sequencing in a study of glioma-infiltrating T cells after dendritic cell vaccination. The repertoire was sequenced with immunoSEQ multiplex PCR; TCRdb's copy has only in-frame clones and lacks some. The sample includes 100,000 or so clones, over 80% of them seen just once. Sample time point: after dendritic cell vaccination, including at tumor progression/relapse. All glioblastoma patients lacked an isocitrate dehydrogenase mutation. Looked up from germline, CDR1 is MNHNS and CDR2 is SASEGT. The CDR3 contains 17 residues. V was pared by 4 bases and J by 6 bases, with 25 bases between.

The chain joins TRBV6-1 to TRBJ2-7, with D possibly matching TRBD1 (6 bases). The TCR sequence derives from a human donor with glioblastoma. Here the sequenced sample was blood, taken after dendritic cell vaccination. CDR3 nucleotides: TGTGCCAGCAGTGGGAAATACAGGGTTGGCTCTCGGTTCGAGCAGTACTTC. Amino acid sequence: CASSGKYRVGSRFEQYF.